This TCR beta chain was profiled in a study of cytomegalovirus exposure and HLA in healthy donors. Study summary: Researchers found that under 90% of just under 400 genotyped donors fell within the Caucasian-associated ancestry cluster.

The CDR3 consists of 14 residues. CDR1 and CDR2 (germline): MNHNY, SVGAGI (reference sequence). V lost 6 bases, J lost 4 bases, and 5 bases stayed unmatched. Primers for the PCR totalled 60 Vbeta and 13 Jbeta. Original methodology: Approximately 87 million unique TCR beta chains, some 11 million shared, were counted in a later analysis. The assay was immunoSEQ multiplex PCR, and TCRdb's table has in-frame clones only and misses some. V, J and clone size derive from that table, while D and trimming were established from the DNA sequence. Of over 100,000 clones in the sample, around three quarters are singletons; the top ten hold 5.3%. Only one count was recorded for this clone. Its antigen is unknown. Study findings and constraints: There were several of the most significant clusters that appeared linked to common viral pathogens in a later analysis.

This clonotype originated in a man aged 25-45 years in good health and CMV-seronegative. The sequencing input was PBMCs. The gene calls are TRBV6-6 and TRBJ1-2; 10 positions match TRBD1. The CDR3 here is CASSLDRGPYGYTF. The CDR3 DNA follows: TGTGCCAGCAGCCTCGACAGGGGGCCCTATGGCTACACCTTC.